The 24 T cell receptor beta chains given below trace back to one sample, sequenced in a study of cytomegalovirus exposure and HLA in healthy donors. Primers included in the PCR were 60 Vbeta and 13 Jbeta primers. Clones were sequenced by immunoSEQ multiplex PCR, and TCRdb holds only the in-frame ones, with some missing. Counted here are approximately 170,000 clones, just under 80% occurring once; the ten biggest clones make up approximately 9.8%. The specimen sequenced was PBMCs. The receptors come from a man aged 18 to 29 in good health and CMV-seropositive.

This sequence joins TRBV18 and TRBJ1-1, with TRBD1 matching over 8 bases. The CDR3 consists of 14 residues. Germline lookup yields CDR1 KGHSH and CDR2 LQKENI. V trimming: 3 bases; J trimming: 1 base; junction bases outside the gene matches: 1. The CDR3 DNA reads as TGTGCCAGCTCACCTGGGACAGGGAACACTGAAGCTTTCTTT. This codes for CASSPGTGNTEAFF.

This clone was found a few times. This chain connects TRBV2 to TRBJ1-1; unclear D gene. V shed 7 bases and J shed 3 bases, with 12 bases lying between them. CDR3 length: 13 residues. Germline V gene lookup returns CDR1 SNHLY and CDR2 FYNNEI. The CDR3 is CASNRKEDTEAFF. The CDR3 DNA is TGTGCCAGCAATAGGAAGGAGGACACTGAAGCTTTCTTT.

This rearrangement joins TRBV30 to TRBJ2-7, with D possibly being TRBD1 (5 bases). The V end was cut by 1 base, the J end by 4 bases, with 8 bases between. Germline CDR1 reads GTSNPN; CDR2 reads SVGIG (reference sequence). CDR3 length: 12 residues. DNA of the CDR3: TGTGCCTGGAGTGAGGGGAAATACGAGCAGTACTTC. It yields the protein CAWSEGKYEQYF.

The CDR3 nucleotides are TGTGCCAGCAATCGACGGGAGACAGGGACCCACGAGCAGTACTTC. Amino acid sequence: CASNRRETGTHEQYF. The J gene is TRBJ2-7, the V gene TRBV28, with D perhaps matching TRBD1 (7 bases). CDR1 and CDR2 from the germline V gene are MDHEN and SYDVKM. V lost 7 bases and J 5 bases, leaving 21 bases between the germline ends. The CDR3 is 15 residues long.

This chain links TRBV7-9 with TRBJ1-1; D gene ambiguous. There are 13 residues in the CDR3. In germline, CDR1 is SEHNR, CDR2 FQNEAQ (reference sequence). V lost 3 bases and J lost 4, with 9 bases in between. The chain's CDR3 is CASSFEVLTEAFF. DNA for the CDR3: TGTGCCAGCAGCTTCGAGGTTCTCACTGAAGCTTTCTTT.

The chain uses TRBV9 and TRBJ1-3; D gene ambiguous. The germline V and J ends were trimmed by 0 bases and 0 bases, with 7 bases remaining between them. From germline, CDR1 is SGDLS and CDR2 YYNGEE. This CDR3 is 15 amino acids long. The chain's CDR3 is CASSVEANSGNTIYF. The CDR3 DNA follows: TGTGCCAGCAGCGTAGAAGCAAACTCTGGAAACACCATATATTTT.

J is TRBJ2-1 and V is TRBV9, with a tentative D call TRBD1 (6 bases). Trimming shortened V by 4 bases and J by 7 bases, and 12 bases separated the two germline ends. Germline loops: CDR1 SGDLS, CDR2 YYNGEE. The CDR3 is 13 residues long. CDR3 sequence reads: CASSPPTGNEQFF. For the CDR3, the DNA is TGTGCCAGCAGCCCCCCAACAGGGAATGAGCAGTTCTTC. The full variable domain, with the rest looked up from reference TRBV9 and TRBJ2-1, is DSGVTQTPKHLITATGQRVTLRCSPRSGDLSVYWYQQSLDQGLQFLIQYYNGEERAKGNILERFSAQQFPDLHSELNLSSLELGDSALYFCASSPPTGNEQFFGPGTRLTVL.

The chain uses TRBV18 and TRBJ2-5, with D uncertain. CDR1 is KGHSH, CDR2 LQKENI, per germline. The CDR3 contains 12 residues. With 6 bases removed from V and 7 bases from J, the gap between germline ends came to 12 bases. CDR3 loop: CASSPSIGTQYF. The CDR3 bases are TGTGCCAGCTCGCCGTCGATCGGGACCCAGTACTTC.

The chain has TRBV10-3 and TRBJ1-2, with TRBD1 as a possible D gene (5 bases). Germline lookup yields CDR1 ENHRY and CDR2 SYGVKD. This CDR3 comprises 15 residues. V lost 3 bases, J lost 4 bases, and 15 bases lay in between. The chain's CDR3 is CAISDNEEGLYGYTF. The CDR3 DNA sequence: TGTGCCATCAGTGATAACGAGGAGGGGCTCTATGGCTACACCTTC.

The chain recombines TRBV7-8 with TRBJ1-5; the D is unclear. Germline V gene lookup returns CDR1 SGHVS and CDR2 FQNEAQ. V lost 1 base and J lost 4, with 5 bases in between. CDR3 size: 13 residues. The CDR3 loop reads CASSLDANQPQHF. In nucleotides, the CDR3 is TGTGCCAGCAGCTTAGATGCGAATCAGCCCCAGCATTTT.

This chain links TRBV11-3 with TRBJ2-5; the match to TRBD1 covers 7 bases. The CDR3 runs to 14 residues. Germline CDR1 is SGHNT and CDR2 is YENEEA. V trimming: 0 bases; J trimming: 4 bases; junction bases outside the gene matches: 2. This CDR3 reads CASSLDSGGETQYF. DNA for the CDR3: TGTGCCAGCAGCTTAGACTCAGGGGGAGAGACCCAGTACTTC. The variable domain in full, completed from reference TRBV11-3 and TRBJ2-5, reads EAGVVQSPRYKIIEKKQPVAFWCNPISGHNTLYWYLQNLGQGPELLIRYENEEAVDDSQLPKDRFSAERLKGVDSTLKIQPAELGDSAVYLCASSLDSGGETQYFGPGTRLLVL.

This clone was recorded a few times. The V gene is TRBV5-1, the J gene TRBJ1-6; weak D call: TRBD1 (5 bases). CDR1 is SGHRS and CDR2 is YFSETQ in the germline V gene. Trimming left V 0 bases short and J 7 bases short, with 11 bases between. The CDR3 covers 15 residues. CDR3 DNA sequence: TGCGCCAGCAGCTTGGACAGGCCAGAAAATTCACCCCTCCACTTT. This sequence encodes CASSLDRPENSPLHF. Complete variable domain (other parts from reference TRBV5-1 and TRBJ1-6): KAGVTQTPRYLIKTRGQQVTLSCSPISGHRSVSWYQQTPGQGLQFLFEYFSETQRNKGNFPGRFSGRQFSNSRSEMNVSTLELGDSALYLCASSLDRPENSPLHFGNGTRLTVT.

The chain carries TRBV6-5 and TRBJ2-1, with D tentatively TRBD1 (6 bases). Germline V gene sequence: CDR1 MNHEY, CDR2 SVGAGI. V was pared by 0 bases and J by 8 bases, with 11 bases between. There are 14 residues in the CDR3. The DNA of the CDR3 is TGTGCCAGCAGTTACTCGATGGGGGCCTATGAGCAGTTCTTC. Translated: CASSYSMGAYEQFF.

This clone was counted a few times. This chain connects TRBV7-8 to TRBJ2-1; 12 nucleotides align to TRBD2. The CDR3 is 16 amino acids. Germline CDR1 is SGHVS and CDR2 is FQNEAQ. J gave up 5 bases and V 5 bases, and 7 bases lay outside the gene matches. The CDR3 coding sequence is TGTGCCAGCAGCATACTGACTAGCGGGAGCAACAATGAGCAGTTCTTC. Amino acids: CASSILTSGSNNEQFF.

The chain uses TRBV19 and TRBJ2-6; tentatively, D is TRBD1 (6 bases). The CDR3 contains 17 residues. The V and J ends lost 0 bases and 6 bases respectively, with 15 bases between them. Germline V lookup: CDR1 LNHDA, CDR2 SQIVND (reference sequence). The CDR3 region has the DNA TGTGCCAGTAGTATAGACGAAACAGGGTCAGAGGCCAACGTCCTGACTTTC. This translates into CASSIDETGSEANVLTF.

V and J are TRBV7-9 and TRBJ2-7; 7 bases match TRBD1. Germline-derived CDR1 and CDR2 are SEHNR and FQNEAQ (reference sequence). The CDR3 is 14 amino acids. Trimming cost V 5 bases and J 2 bases; bases outside gene matches: 6. The CDR3 spells CASSPRDSTYEQYF. The CDR3 region has the DNA TGTGCCAGCAGCCCGAGGGACAGCACCTACGAGCAGTACTTC.

The chain has TRBV20-1 and TRBJ2-7; D gene ambiguous. V lost 0 bases and J lost 6, with 3 bases in between. Germline loops: CDR1 DFQATT, CDR2 SNEGSKA (reference sequence). The CDR3 is 10 residues long. In DNA form, the CDR3 reads TGCAGTGCTAGAGATCGCGAGCAGTACTTC. Protein sequence: CSARDREQYF.

This clone was seen only once. The chain has TRBV19 and TRBJ1-5; D might be TRBD1 (6 bases). The CDR3 totals 17 residues. V dropped 3 bases and J dropped 0 bases, with 15 bases sitting between them. Germline CDR1 and CDR2: LNHDA and SQIVND (reference sequence). The CDR3 sequence: CASSILGQGYSNQPQHF. DNA of the CDR3: TGTGCCAGTAGTATTCTCGGTCAGGGGTATAGCAATCAGCCCCAGCATTTT.

V gene TRBV2 combines with J gene TRBJ2-7, with D hard to call. Germline V CDR1 and CDR2: SNHLY, FYNNEI. Trimming stripped 3 bases from V and 4 bases from J, with 13 bases between. CDR3 length: 14 amino acids. CDR3 DNA sequence: TGTGCCAGCAGTGAGAGAGACGGGTTTTACGAGCAGTACTTC. Its protein is CASSERDGFYEQYF.

Concerning this clone: Here the CDR3 omits its conserved ending phenylalanine or tryptophan, so a read error is the likely source. J is TRBJ1-6 and V is TRBV6-6; D is perhaps TRBD1 (5 bases). V lost 6 bases and J 10 bases, leaving 16 bases between the germline ends. CDR3 length: 14 amino acids. Germline-derived CDR1 and CDR2 are MNHNY and SVGAGI (reference sequence). The CDR3 coding sequence is TGTGCCAGCAGCACGACAGACATGGGATCACCCCTCCACCTT. Encoded protein: CASSTTDMGSPLHL.

Details on this clone: Because it lacks the conserved phenylalanine or tryptophan at the end, this CDR3 is likely a read error. This chain links TRBV2 with TRBJ1-6; possible D gene TRBD1, 6 bases. Trimming took off 6 bases at V and 6 bases at J, with 6 bases between the two ends. From germline, CDR1 is SNHLY and CDR2 FYNNEI. The CDR3 is 12 residues long. The CDR3, as DNA: TGTGCCAGCAGGGACAGTAATTCACCCCTCCACCTT. Its protein is CASRDSNSPLHL.

CDR3 coding DNA: TGTGCCAGCAGCCAAGATCTAGCGGTTAACACTGAAGCTTTCTTT. Translated, it gives CASSQDLAVNTEAFF. This sequence joins TRBV14 and TRBJ1-1; D not resolved. The CDR3 extends over 15 amino acids. Germline CDR1 reads SGHDN; CDR2 reads FVKESK. Trimming left V 0 bases short and J 2 bases short, with 10 bases between.

V is TRBV2 and J is TRBJ2-5; D may be TRBD1 (6 bases). The CDR3 runs 18 residues. CDR1 SNHLY and CDR2 FYNNEI come from the germline V gene. Trimming left V 4 bases short and J 0 bases short, with 21 bases between. As DNA, the CDR3 is TGTGCCAGCAGTGGCCCAGAAAGAGTGGGGGCCGACCAAGAGACCCAGTACTTC. Its protein product is CASSGPERVGADQETQYF.

To note about this clone: Sequence at one end of the junction differs from germline and may be a read error. The chain carries TRBV15 and TRBJ2-7, with 7 bases identical to TRBD1. The CDR3 runs 12 residues. Germline assignment: CDR1 LNHNV and CDR2 YYDKDF (reference sequence). In DNA, the CDR3 is TGTGCCACCAGCAGTGACGACAGGGCTCGTCACTTC. Its translation: CATSSDDRARHF.